What follows is one T cell receptor (beta chain) and its context. This CDR3 comprises 14 residues. Germline assignment: CDR1 MNHEY and CDR2 SMNVEV (reference sequence). Trimming cost V 2 bases and J 2 bases, with 7 bases left between them. The sample belongs to a study of blood T cell repertoires in COVID-19. Assay: immunoSEQ multiplex PCR; the TCRdb copy retains only in-frame clones and omits some. Among around 200,000 clones listed, 83% were seen once. This TCR was recovered from a woman between 35 and 50 years old with active or convalescent COVID-19. Sample: peripheral blood. The chain links TRBV27 to TRBJ1-5, with D unresolved. In DNA form, the CDR3 reads TGTGCCAGCAGTTTACAGTACGGCAATCAGCCCCAGCATTTT. This codes for CASSLQYGNQPQHF.